This T cell receptor beta chain comes out of a study of cytomegalovirus exposure and HLA in healthy donors. Findings of the study overall: TCR beta chains associated with HLA were, in a later analysis, more clonally expanded than equally common others.

V was clipped by 2 bases and J by 4 bases, with 3 bases between them. The germline V gene encodes CDR1 MDHEN and CDR2 SYDVKM. The CDR3 runs to 11 residues. Regarding this clone: Its antigen remains unidentified. Other DNA variants within this sample encode the same CDR3.

Use of 60 Vbeta and 13 Jbeta primers characterized the PCR. Generated by immunoSEQ multiplex PCR, the TCRdb table keeps only in-frame clones and is missing some. The sample lists 95,000 to 100,000 clones; 60% to 75% were seen once. The sequenced material came from PBMCs. The TCR comes from a man in his forties or fifties in good health and CMV-seronegative. The chain has TRBV28 and TRBJ2-7, with D uncertain. The CDR3 DNA reads as TGTGCCAGCAGTTTACTATACGAGCAGTACTTC. This translates into CASSLLYEQYF.